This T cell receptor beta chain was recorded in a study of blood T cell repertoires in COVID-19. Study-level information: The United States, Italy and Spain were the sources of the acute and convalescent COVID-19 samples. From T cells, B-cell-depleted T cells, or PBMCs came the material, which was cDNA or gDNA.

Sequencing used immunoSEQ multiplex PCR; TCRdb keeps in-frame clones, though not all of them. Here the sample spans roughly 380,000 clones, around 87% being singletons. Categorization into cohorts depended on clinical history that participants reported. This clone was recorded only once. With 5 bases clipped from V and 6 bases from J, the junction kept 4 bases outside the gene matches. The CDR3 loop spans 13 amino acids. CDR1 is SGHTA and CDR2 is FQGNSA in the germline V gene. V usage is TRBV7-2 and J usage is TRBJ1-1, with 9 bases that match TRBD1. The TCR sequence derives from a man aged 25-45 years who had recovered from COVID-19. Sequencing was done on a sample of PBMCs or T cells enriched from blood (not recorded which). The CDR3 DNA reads TGTGCCAGCAGCAAACAGGGGGCCGCTGAAGCTTTCTTT. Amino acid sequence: CASSKQGAAEAFF.